The next 14 T cell receptor beta chains were all read from a single sample in a study of T cell responses to AZD1222 COVID-19 vaccine. Clones were sequenced by immunoSEQ multiplex PCR, and TCRdb holds only the in-frame ones, with some missing. This table holds some 150,000 clones, more than 75% found once. Sequencing used peripheral blood, obtained 28 days after the second AZD1222 dose. The source of these receptors is an adult who received the AZD1222 COVID-19 vaccine.

The chain is built from TRBV6-1 and TRBJ2-6, with no clear D. The CDR3 spans 14 residues. V was pared by 2 bases and J by 2 bases, with 4 bases between. Germline CDR1 reads MNHNS; CDR2 reads SASEGT. The CDR3 DNA is TGTGCCAGCAGTGAAAGGCCTGGGGCCAACGTCCTGACTTTC. It specifies CASSERPGANVLTF.

This chain links TRBV19 with TRBJ2-1, with D maybe TRBD2 (6 bases). The CDR3 consists of 16 residues. The V end was cut by 2 bases, the J end by 7 bases, with 18 bases between. Germline values: CDR1 LNHDA, CDR2 SQIVND (reference sequence). This CDR3 reads CASSIWGEGSENEQFF. The CDR3 DNA sequence: TGTGCCAGTAGTATATGGGGGGAAGGGTCAGAGAATGAGCAGTTCTTC.

The rearrangement joins TRBV6-6 to TRBJ2-2; perhaps TRBD2 as D (7 bases). The germline gives CDR1 MNHNY, CDR2 SVGAGI (reference sequence). This CDR3 spans 16 amino acids. V lost 5 bases, J lost 6 bases, and 19 bases lay in between. CDR3 in DNA: TGTGCCAGCAGTAACACCGCGGCGGGGGCCGCCGGGGAGCTGTTTTTT. The encoded protein is CASSNTAAGAAGELFF.

This clone appeared a single time. As DNA, the CDR3 is TGTGCCAGCAGCACCGACAGCCAAGAGACCCAGTACTTC. This gives the protein CASSTDSQETQYF. The chain employs TRBV21-1 and TRBJ2-5; TRBD1 is the table's D call, not checked against the DNA. TRBV21-1 is an annotated pseudogene. This CDR3 contains 13 residues.

The CDR3 protein is CASSFSGALNTGELFF. The CDR3 coding sequence is TGTGCCAGCAGCTTTAGCGGGGCCCTGAACACCGGGGAGCTGTTTTTT. J is TRBJ2-2 and V is TRBV7-2, with 8 bases fitting TRBD2. The CDR3 is 16 residues long. Trimming cost V 3 bases and J 1 base; bases outside gene matches: 4. Germline V lookup: CDR1 SGHTA, CDR2 FQGNSA.

This chain links TRBV5-1 with TRBJ2-3; 15 positions agree with TRBD2. Germline trimming cut 0 bases from V and 5 bases from J; bases unmatched to any gene: 4. The CDR3 runs to 17 residues. Germline lookup yields CDR1 SGHRS and CDR2 YFSETQ. DNA for the CDR3: TGCGCCAGCAGCTTGGAGGGGACTAGCGGGAGGAGAGATACGCAGTATTTT. This sequence encodes CASSLEGTSGRRDTQYF.

This clone has just one count. The chain recombines TRBV2 with TRBJ2-2; 7 bases map to TRBD1. Per germline, CDR1 SNHLY and CDR2 FYNNEI. V shed 5 bases and J 0 bases; nucleotides not matched to a gene: 3. The CDR3 runs to 15 residues. CDR3 coding DNA: TGTGCCAGCAGTTCTACAGGGGCGAACACCGGGGAGCTGTTTTTT. This sequence encodes CASSSTGANTGELFF.

This clone was observed once. The junction departs from germline at one end; a sequencing error may be responsible. The rearrangement joins TRBV9 to TRBJ2-1; 9 bases match TRBD2. CDR1 is SGDLS, CDR2 YYNGEE, per germline. CDR3 size: 11 residues. CDR3 in amino acids: CASSGSGGSIF. The CDR3 DNA is TGTGCCAGCAGCGGCAGCGGGGGGTCTATCTTC. The whole variable domain, remainder taken from reference TRBV9 and TRBJ2-1, is DSGVTQTPKHLITATGQRVTLRCSPRSGDLSVYWYQQSLDQGLQFLIQYYNGEERAKGNILERFSAQQFPDLHSELNLSSLELGDSALYFCASSGSGGSIFGPGTRLTVL.

The chain recombines TRBV5-4 with TRBJ1-1, with D maybe TRBD1 (5 bases). V lost 4 bases to trimming and J lost 4 bases, with 17 bases between them. The V gene's germline CDR1 is SGHNT and CDR2 YYREEE (reference sequence). The CDR3 is made up of 15 amino acids. This CDR3 reads CASSQGGGLGTEAFF. The CDR3 coding sequence is TGTGCCAGCAGCCAGGGTGGGGGGTTAGGCACTGAAGCTTTCTTT.

This clone occurred once. The rearrangement joins TRBV7-8 to TRBJ1-1; D not certain. V lost 5 bases, J lost 1 base, and 11 bases lay in between. CDR1 and CDR2 (germline): SGHVS, FQNEAQ. The CDR3 runs to 14 residues. The CDR3 coding sequence is TGTGCCAGCAGCCCCGATTACGGGAACACTGAAGCTTTCTTT. It translates to CASSPDYGNTEAFF. The variable domain in full, with the rest retrieved from reference TRBV7-8 and TRBJ1-1, is GAGVSQSPRYKVAKRGQDVALRCDPISGHVSLFWYQQALGQGPEFLTYFQNEAQLDKSGLPSDRFFAERPEGSVSTLKIQRTQQEDSAVYLCASSPDYGNTEAFFGQGTRLTVV.

The CDR3 nucleotides are TGTGCCAGCAGTTTAGCTCCAGGGGGCTACACCTTC. Its translation is CASSLAPGGYTF. The chain employs TRBV12-3 or TRBV12-4 and TRBJ1-2, with a tentative D call TRBD1 (5 bases). The CDR3 runs to 12 residues. Trimming took 0 bases from V and 8 from J, leaving 7 bases between them.

The chain carries TRBV6-5 and TRBJ1-1; D not certain. Trimming pared 5 bases from V and 0 bases from J, leaving 10 bases between. The germline V gene has CDR1 MNHEY and CDR2 SVGAGI. The CDR3 consists of 14 residues. The CDR3 loop is CASSQRIMNTEAFF. In nucleotides, the CDR3 is TGTGCCAGCAGTCAAAGGATAATGAACACTGAAGCTTTCTTT.

The chain carries TRBV27 and TRBJ1-2; D gene unclear. The germline V and J ends were trimmed by 2 bases and 8 bases, with 12 bases remaining between them. The CDR3 length is 13 residues. The germline V gene has CDR1 MNHEY and CDR2 SMNVEV (reference sequence). The CDR3 reads CASSLEASRGYTF. For the CDR3, the DNA is TGTGCCAGCAGTTTAGAGGCGTCTCGGGGCTACACCTTC.

The CDR3 DNA follows: TGTGCCAGCTCACCGCCCGACAGGGCCAACTACGAGCAGTACTTC. This translates into CASSPPDRANYEQYF. The chain employs TRBV18 and TRBJ2-7; 7 nucleotides match TRBD1. Germline assignment: CDR1 KGHSH and CDR2 LQKENI. This CDR3 is 15 amino acids long. The J segment lost 3 bases and the V segment lost 3 bases, leaving 8 bases of the junction unmatched.